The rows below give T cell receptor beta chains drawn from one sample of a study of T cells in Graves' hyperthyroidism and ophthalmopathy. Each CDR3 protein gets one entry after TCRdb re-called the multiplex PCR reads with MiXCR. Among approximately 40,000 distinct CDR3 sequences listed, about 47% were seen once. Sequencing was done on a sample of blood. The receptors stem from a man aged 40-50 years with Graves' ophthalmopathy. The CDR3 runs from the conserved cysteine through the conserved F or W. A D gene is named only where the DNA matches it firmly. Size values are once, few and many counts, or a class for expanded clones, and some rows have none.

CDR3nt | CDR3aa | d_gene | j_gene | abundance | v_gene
TGTCCCAGCAGTGACACTTTAGCGGGGCGGACGCAGTACTTC | CPSSDTLAGRTQYF | TRBD2 | TRBJ2-5 | . | TRBV6-5
TGCGCCAGCACGACGGACAGGGGGAGCACTGAAGCTTTCTTT | CASTTDRGSTEAFF | TRBD1 | TRBJ1-1 | . | TRBV5-1
TGTGCCACCAGCAGAGATCGGACGAGCCAGCCCCAGCATTTT | CATSRDRTSQPQHF | . | TRBJ1-5 | medium-sized | TRBV15
TGTGCCAGCAGCCAAGATTCGGCGGGTCCCGGCAATGAGCAGTTCTTC | CASSQDSAGPGNEQFF | . | TRBJ2-1 | many | TRBV14
TGTGCCAGTAGTATGGGACTAGCGGGGTACGAGCAGTACTTC | CASSMGLAGYEQYF | TRBD2 | TRBJ2-7 | many | TRBV19
TGTGCCAGCAGCCAAGTTGGAAATGAGCAGTTCTTC | CASSQVGNEQFF | . | TRBJ2-1 | many | TRBV3-1
TGCGCCAGCAGCTTTCAGCAGGGGCACTGGGCCTACGAGCAGTACTTC | CASSFQQGHWAYEQYF | . | TRBJ2-7 | . | TRBV5-1
TGTGCCAGCAGCACCCCGAATGGGCGGGGGGGCACAGATACGCAGTATTTT | CASSTPNGRGGTDTQYF | TRBD2 | TRBJ2-3 | . | TRBV7-9
TGTGCCAGCGGAACTAGCGGGAGTAAAGGAGATACGCAGTACTTC | CASGTSGSKGDTQYF | TRBD2 | TRBJ2-5 | . | TRBV12-3/TRBV12-4
TGTGCCAGCAGTCCCTGGACGGAAGACTATGGCTACACCTTC | CASSPWTEDYGYTF | . | TRBJ1-2 | many | TRBV6-5
TGTGCCAGCAGCGGGGACAGCGGTCCGCCCCAGCATTTT | CASSGDSGPPQHF | TRBD1 | TRBJ1-5 | medium-sized | TRBV7-8
TGTGCCTGGAAAACCCCAGGGGCCCATGAGCAGTTCTTC | CAWKTPGAHEQFF | . | TRBJ2-1 | many | TRBV30
TGTGCCAGCAGAAAAGTAGGGGGGGGACAAGGAGAGACCCAGTACTTC | CASRKVGGGQGETQYF | . | TRBJ2-5 | . | TRBV2
TGCGCCAGCAGCACCGGTCGGGGTGAGACTGAAGCTTTCTTT | CASSTGRGETEAFF | . | TRBJ1-1 | many | TRBV5-1
TGTGCCGGGGGGACAGGGCAAAATGTGCCCCAGCATTTT | CAGGTGQNVPQHF | TRBD1 | TRBJ1-5 | many | TRBV19
TGTGCCAGCAGCTTAGGGGATAGCGGGTCCTACAATGAGCAGTTCTTC | CASSLGDSGSYNEQFF | TRBD2 | TRBJ2-1 | . | TRBV7-6
TGTGCCAGCAGCTTAGCCCCGGACAGGGGGGAGGACGAGCAGTACTTC | CASSLAPDRGEDEQYF | TRBD1 | TRBJ2-7 | . | TRBV7-9
TGCAGTGCTAGGGGGACTAGCGGGAGGTATAATGAGCAGTATTTT | CSARGTSGRYNEQYF | TRBD2 | TRBJ2-3 | . | TRBV20-1
TGCGCCAGCAGTGATGGGGCAGCGGGTACCCAAGAGACCCAGTACTTC | CASSDGAAGTQETQYF | . | TRBJ2-5 | . | TRBV10-1
TGCAGCGTCGTGAAGCTGGACAGTATGGAGACCCAGTACTTC | CSVVKLDSMETQYF | . | TRBJ2-5 | few | TRBV29-1
TGTGCCAGCAGCCCCAGGGACGGGGGTTTGGAGACCCAGTACTTC | CASSPRDGGLETQYF | . | TRBJ2-5 | many | TRBV3-1
TGCAGTGCTAGCGGGACAGGGACTGGAAACACCATATATTTT | CSASGTGTGNTIYF | TRBD1 | TRBJ1-3 | . | TRBV20-1
TGTGCCACCAGTGACCGGGCCGGCACCGGGAAGCCGTTTTTT | CATSDRAGTGKPFF | . | TRBJ2-2 | . | TRBV24-1
TGTGCCAGCAGCTTAACGGGAGATAGGAATGAGCAGTTCTTC | CASSLTGDRNEQFF | . | TRBJ2-1 | . | TRBV7-3
TGTGCCAGCAGCCCGGGGACTAGCGGGGGGGCTGATACGCAGTATTTT | CASSPGTSGGADTQYF | TRBD2 | TRBJ2-3 | . | TRBV7-2
TGCAGTGCTAAGGGACTAGCGGCTAGCACAGATACGCAGTATTTT | CSAKGLAASTDTQYF | TRBD2 | TRBJ2-3 | . | TRBV20-1
TGTGCCAGCAGCTGGAGCGGCGAGCAGTACTTC | CASSWSGEQYF | . | TRBJ2-7 | many | TRBV5-5
TGCAGTGCTAGAGGGGACTCTGGAGGCACCATATATTTT | CSARGDSGGTIYF | . | TRBJ1-3 | . | TRBV20-1
TGTGCCACCAGCAGAGAACGATTAGGTCGCACAGATACGCAGTATTTT | CATSRERLGRTDTQYF | . | TRBJ2-3 | many | TRBV15
TGCAGTGCTACCGAGGGGGGAAGCACAGATACGCAGTTCTTC | CSATEGGSTDTQFF | . | TRBJ2-1 | . | TRBV20-1
TGTGCCAGCAGTGACCTCCCGGGAAGAATGAACACTGAAGCTTTCTTT | CASSDLPGRMNTEAFF | . | TRBJ1-1 | . | TRBV25-1
TGCAGCGCTGGACAGGGACCCACAGATACGCAGTATTTT | CSAGQGPTDTQYF | TRBD1 | TRBJ2-3 | medium-sized | TRBV29-1
TGCAGTGCCAGAAGAACAGGGACAGGGGGCGCAGGGACCCAGTACTTC | CSARRTGTGGAGTQYF | TRBD1 | TRBJ2-5 | many | TRBV20-1
TGTGCCAGCAGTTACACAGGGACAGGGATGGAGGGCTACACCTTC | CASSYTGTGMEGYTF | TRBD1 | TRBJ1-2 | many | TRBV6-5
TGTGCCAGCAGCGAACAGGGGGCGCATGGCTACACCTTC | CASSEQGAHGYTF | TRBD1 | TRBJ1-2 | . | TRBV2
TGTCGGGGCGGGGGCCTCGAGCAGTTCTTC | CRGGGLEQFF | . | TRBJ2-1 | . | TRBV9
TGTGCCAGCAGTTTAAATTTGGATACGCAGTATTTT | CASSLNLDTQYF | . | TRBJ2-3 | many | TRBV27
TGCAGTGCTATAGGATTTGCAGGGGGGAACACTGAAGCTTTCTTT | CSAIGFAGGNTEAFF | TRBD1 | TRBJ1-1 | . | TRBV20-1
TGTGCCAGCAGTGACGGACAGTTCAATGAGCAGTTCTTC | CASSDGQFNEQFF | . | TRBJ2-1 | medium-sized | TRBV25-1
TGTGCCAGCAGTTACCTCAATCCAGGGGGCCCTGGTTCCAATCAGCCCCAGCATTTT | CASSYLNPGGPGSNQPQHF | TRBD1 | TRBJ1-5 | . | TRBV6-5
TGTGCCAGCAGCTTTGGCGGAGGACAGAACGAGCAGTACTTC | CASSFGGGQNEQYF | . | TRBJ2-7 | many | TRBV5-5
TGTGCCACCAGCAGAGAAGCGGGAGGCCCCGCAGATACGCAGTATTTT | CATSREAGGPADTQYF | TRBD2 | TRBJ2-3 | . | TRBV15
TGTGCCAGCAGCCCTCTCCCCGGTGTTCGCACCTTC | CASSPLPGVRTF | . | TRBJ1-2 | many | TRBV6-5
TGTGCCAGTAGTATAGGTGGTGACAGGGGTAGGGATGGCTACACCTTC | CASSIGGDRGRDGYTF | TRBD1 | TRBJ1-2 | . | TRBV19
TGTGCCAGCACCCTGGGGGGACAGGGGGCCGTCTACGAGCAGTACTTC | CASTLGGQGAVYEQYF | TRBD1 | TRBJ2-7 | many | TRBV28
TGTGCCAGCAGCTTGGGACCTCAGCCAGATACGCAGTATTTT | CASSLGPQPDTQYF | . | TRBJ2-3 | many | TRBV5-6
TGTGCCAGCAGCTTACTTGCGGGAGTCTCCTACAATGAGCAGTTCTTC | CASSLLAGVSYNEQFF | TRBD2 | TRBJ2-1 | . | TRBV7-8
TGTGCCAGCAGCCCAGCCCAACTCCCAGTGAACGAGCAGTACTTC | CASSPAQLPVNEQYF | . | TRBJ2-7 | medium-sized | TRBV7-8
TGTGCCAGCAGTTTACAAGGGGGGGGAGAGACCCAGTACTTC | CASSLQGGGETQYF | . | TRBJ2-5 | many | TRBV12-3/TRBV12-4
TGTGCCAGCAGCATCCAAGTAGAGCGCAACATTGAAGCTTTCTTT | CASSIQVERNIEAFF | . | TRBJ1-1 | once | TRBV7-9
TGCAGTGCTAGAGGGATTAACACTGAAGCTTTCTTT | CSARGINTEAFF | . | TRBJ1-1 | . | TRBV20-1
TGTGCCAGCAGCTTGGACAGGGGGCCCTCCTACGAGCAGTACTTC | CASSLDRGPSYEQYF | TRBD1 | TRBJ2-7 | many | TRBV11-2
TGTGCCAGCAGTATGATGCGGGGAGATACGCAGTATTTT | CASSMMRGDTQYF | . | TRBJ2-3 | . | TRBV25-1
TGTGCCAGCAGCTTGGAGGGGAACACCGGGGCCAACGTCCTGACTTTC | CASSLEGNTGANVLTF | . | TRBJ2-6 | . | TRBV5-4
TGTGCCAGCAGTTACTCGCTGAGGGAGGCTGGGGCCAACGTCCTGACTTTC | CASSYSLREAGANVLTF | . | TRBJ2-6 | . | TRBV6-5
TGTGCCAGCAGCTCGCCTTGGACTAGCGGTTACAATGAGCAGTTCTTC | CASSSPWTSGYNEQFF | TRBD2 | TRBJ2-1 | . | TRBV7-8
TGCAGCGTTGAAGGGACCGGGACAGGGGCTCCAGAGACCCAGTACTTC | CSVEGTGTGAPETQYF | TRBD1 | TRBJ2-5 | . | TRBV29-1